A single sample gave rise to the 2 T cell receptor beta chains below, sequenced in a study of T cell repertoires in cytomegalovirus infection. MiXCR was run by TCRdb on the reads, yielding one entry per CDR3 protein. Among approximately 140,000 distinct CDR3 sequences listed, 8% to 9% were seen once. Sequenced input: PBMCs. The receptors were gathered from a human donor in good health (CMV status not recorded). Some clones in this sample may be carry-over from other donors' samples.

Only a few counts were recorded for this clonotype. V gene TRBV23-1 combines with J gene TRBJ1-1; D uncertain. TRBV23-1 is marked as an open reading frame, function uncertain. This CDR3 region has 13 residues. V gave up 9 bases and J gave up 2 bases, with 13 bases separating them. The CDR3: CARMQEKNTEAFF. The CDR3 nucleotides read TGCGCCAGGATGCAGGAGAAAAACACTGAAGCTTTCTTT.

This clonotype was recorded many times. This rearrangement joins TRBV5-1 to TRBJ2-7, with 12 bases lining up with TRBD2. V lost 0 bases to trimming and J lost 7 bases; unmatched junction nucleotides: 2. This CDR3 region has 14 residues. Germline CDR1 is SGHRS and CDR2 is YFSETQ. The CDR3, as DNA: TGCGCCAGCAGCTTGGGACTAGCGGGGGAAGAGCAGTACTTC. Translating it yields CASSLGLAGEEQYF.